The clone carrying this T cell receptor beta chain appeared once. This CDR3 comprises 15 residues. Per germline, CDR1 SGHDN and CDR2 FVKESK. Between the trimmed V and J ends, which lost 4 bases and 0 bases, there was a span of 12 bases. This sample is drawn from a study of blood T cell repertoires in COVID-19. The wider study: Italy, Spain and the United States were the sources of the convalescent and acute COVID-19 samples. PBMCs, B-cell-depleted T cells, or T cells provided the cDNA or gDNA that made up the material.

Per the original methods: Researchers report that nucleated cell counts were estimated from reference gene primer amplification. The protocol was immunoSEQ multiplex PCR, while the TCRdb copy is restricted to in-frame clones and leaves out a portion. The V and J calls and clone size were taken over from that table, and D and trimming were inferred from the DNA. The sample holds about 150,000 clones, 70% to 85% seen once. This rearrangement joins TRBV14 to TRBJ1-2; no definite D call. The receptor was derived from a man in his 60s who had recovered from COVID-19. The sequenced sample was peripheral blood. This chain's CDR3 is CASSRDYLPNYGYTF. DNA of the CDR3: TGTGCCAGCAGCCGAGATTACCTACCTAACTATGGCTACACCTTC. The entire variable domain, with the rest obtained from reference TRBV14 and TRBJ1-2, is as follows: EAGVTQFPSHSVIEKGQTVTLRCDPISGHDNLYWYRRVMGKEIKFLLHFVKESKQDESGMPNNRFLAERTGGTYSTLKVQPAELEDSGVYFCASSRDYLPNYGYTFGSGTRLTVV.